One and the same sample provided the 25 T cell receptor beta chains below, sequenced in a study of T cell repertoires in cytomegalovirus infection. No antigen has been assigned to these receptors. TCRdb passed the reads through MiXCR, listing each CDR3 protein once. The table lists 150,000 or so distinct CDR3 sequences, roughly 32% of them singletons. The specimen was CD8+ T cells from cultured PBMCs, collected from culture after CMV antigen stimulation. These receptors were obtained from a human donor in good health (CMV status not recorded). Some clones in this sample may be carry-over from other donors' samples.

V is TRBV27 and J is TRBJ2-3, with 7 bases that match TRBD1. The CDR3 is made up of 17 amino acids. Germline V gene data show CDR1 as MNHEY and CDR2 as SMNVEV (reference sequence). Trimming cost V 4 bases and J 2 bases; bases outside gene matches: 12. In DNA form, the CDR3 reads TGTGCCAGCAGTTCTCGACAGGGAATCCTTTTCACAGATACGCAGTATTTT. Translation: CASSSRQGILFTDTQYF.

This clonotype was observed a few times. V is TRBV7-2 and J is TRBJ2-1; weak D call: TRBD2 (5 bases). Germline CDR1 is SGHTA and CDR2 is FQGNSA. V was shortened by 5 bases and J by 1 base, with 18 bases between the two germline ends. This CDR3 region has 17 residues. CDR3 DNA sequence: TGTGCCAGCAGCCCTGGACGTCTAGCACCGTCCTACAATGAGCAGTTCTTC. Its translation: CASSPGRLAPSYNEQFF.

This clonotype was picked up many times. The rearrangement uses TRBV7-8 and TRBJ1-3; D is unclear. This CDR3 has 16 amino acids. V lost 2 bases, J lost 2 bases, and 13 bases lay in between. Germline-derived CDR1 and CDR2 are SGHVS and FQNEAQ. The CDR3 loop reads CASSLFMDPPGNTIYF. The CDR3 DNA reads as TGTGCCAGCAGCTTATTTATGGATCCTCCTGGAAACACCATATATTTT.

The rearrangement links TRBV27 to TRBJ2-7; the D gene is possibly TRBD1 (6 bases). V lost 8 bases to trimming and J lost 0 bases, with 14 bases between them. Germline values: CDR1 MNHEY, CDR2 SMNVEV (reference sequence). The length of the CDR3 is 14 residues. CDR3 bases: TGTGCCAGCGGGCCACAGGGTCTCTCCTACGAGCAGTACTTC. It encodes CASGPQGLSYEQYF.

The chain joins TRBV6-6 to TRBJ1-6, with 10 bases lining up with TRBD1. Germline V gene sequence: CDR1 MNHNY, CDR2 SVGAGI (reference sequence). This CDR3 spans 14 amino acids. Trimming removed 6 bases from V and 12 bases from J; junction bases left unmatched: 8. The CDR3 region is CASSLGQGRGPLHF. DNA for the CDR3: TGTGCCAGCAGCCTGGGACAGGGGAGAGGACCCCTCCACTTT.

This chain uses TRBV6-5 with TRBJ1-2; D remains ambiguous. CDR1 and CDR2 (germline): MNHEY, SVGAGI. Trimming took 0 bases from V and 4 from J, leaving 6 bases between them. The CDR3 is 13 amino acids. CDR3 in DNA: TGTGCCAGCAGTTACTCCCGTGTCTATGGCTACACCTTC. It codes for CASSYSRVYGYTF.

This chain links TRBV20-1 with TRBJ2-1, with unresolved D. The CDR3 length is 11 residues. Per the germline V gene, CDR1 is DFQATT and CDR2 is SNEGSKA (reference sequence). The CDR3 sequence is CRLTLYNEQFF. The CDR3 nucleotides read TGCAGGCTGACACTTTACAATGAGCAGTTCTTC.

This CDR3 is CASRLDPTGLWNTEAFF. In nucleotides, the CDR3 is TGTGCCAGCAGATTGGATCCTACAGGACTCTGGAACACTGAAGCTTTCTTT. The chain employs TRBV28 and TRBJ1-1, with D possibly matching TRBD1 (5 bases). Per germline, CDR1 MDHEN and CDR2 SYDVKM. With 6 bases removed from V and 1 base from J, the gap between germline ends came to 21 bases. This CDR3 spans 17 amino acids.

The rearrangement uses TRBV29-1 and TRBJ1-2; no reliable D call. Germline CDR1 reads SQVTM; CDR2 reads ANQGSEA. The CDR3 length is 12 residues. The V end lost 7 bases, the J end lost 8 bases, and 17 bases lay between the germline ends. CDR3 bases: TGCAGCGGTCAGACGGCAACGAAAGGCTACACCTTC. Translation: CSGQTATKGYTF. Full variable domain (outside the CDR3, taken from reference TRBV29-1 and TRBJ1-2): SAVISQKPSRDICQRGTSLTIQCQVDSQVTMMFWYRQQPGQSLTLIATANQGSEATYESGFVIDKFPISRPNLTFSTLTVSNMSPEDSSIYLCSGQTATKGYTFGSGTRLTVV.

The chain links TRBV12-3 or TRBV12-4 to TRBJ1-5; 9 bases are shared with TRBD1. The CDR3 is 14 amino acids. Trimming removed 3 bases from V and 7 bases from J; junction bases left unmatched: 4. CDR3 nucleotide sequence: TGTGCCAGCAGTTTCGGACAGGGGAGACAGCCCCAGCATTTT. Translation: CASSFGQGRQPQHF.

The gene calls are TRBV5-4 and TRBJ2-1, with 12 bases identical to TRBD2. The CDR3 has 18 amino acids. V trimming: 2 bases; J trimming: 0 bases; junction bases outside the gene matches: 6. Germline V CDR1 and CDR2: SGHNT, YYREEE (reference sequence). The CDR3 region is CASSFGLAGPSSYNEQFF. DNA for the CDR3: TGTGCCAGCAGCTTTGGACTAGCGGGACCCAGCTCCTACAATGAGCAGTTCTTC.

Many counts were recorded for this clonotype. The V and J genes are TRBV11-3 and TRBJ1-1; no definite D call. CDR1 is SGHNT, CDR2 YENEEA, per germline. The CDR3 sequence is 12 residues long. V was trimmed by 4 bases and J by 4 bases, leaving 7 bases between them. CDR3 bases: TGTGCCAGCAGCTCCGGCCCCACTGAAGCTTTCTTT. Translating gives CASSSGPTEAFF.

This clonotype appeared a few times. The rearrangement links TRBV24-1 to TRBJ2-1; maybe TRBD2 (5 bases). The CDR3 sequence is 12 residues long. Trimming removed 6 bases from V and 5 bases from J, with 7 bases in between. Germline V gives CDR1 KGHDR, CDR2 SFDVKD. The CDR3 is CATSWGDNEQFF. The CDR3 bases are TGTGCCACCAGTTGGGGAGACAATGAGCAGTTCTTC.

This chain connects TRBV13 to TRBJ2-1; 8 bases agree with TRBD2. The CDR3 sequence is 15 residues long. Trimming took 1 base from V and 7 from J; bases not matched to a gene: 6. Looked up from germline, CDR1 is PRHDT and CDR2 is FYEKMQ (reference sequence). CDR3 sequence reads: CASSLAGGRWNEQFF. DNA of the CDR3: TGTGCCAGCAGCTTAGCGGGGGGGCGTTGGAATGAGCAGTTCTTC.

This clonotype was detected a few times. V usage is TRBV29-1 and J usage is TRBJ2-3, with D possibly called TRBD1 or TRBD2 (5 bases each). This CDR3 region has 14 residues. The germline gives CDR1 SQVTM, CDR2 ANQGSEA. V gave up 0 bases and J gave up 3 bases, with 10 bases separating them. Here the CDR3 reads CSVEDRDGTDTQYF. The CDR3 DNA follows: TGCAGCGTTGAAGACAGGGACGGAACAGATACGCAGTATTTT.

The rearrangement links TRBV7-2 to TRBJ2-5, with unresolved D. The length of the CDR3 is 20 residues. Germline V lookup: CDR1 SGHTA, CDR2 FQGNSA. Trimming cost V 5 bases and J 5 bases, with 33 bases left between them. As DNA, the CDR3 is TGTGCCAGCAGCCCGCCGGCACGTCTGGACGTGGCTTCTCCGGAGGAGACCCAGTACTTC. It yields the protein CASSPPARLDVASPEETQYF.

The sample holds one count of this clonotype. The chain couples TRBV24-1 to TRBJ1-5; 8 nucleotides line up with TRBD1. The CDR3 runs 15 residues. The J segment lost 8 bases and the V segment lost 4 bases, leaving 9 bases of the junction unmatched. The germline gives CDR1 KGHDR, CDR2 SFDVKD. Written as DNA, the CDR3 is TGTGCCACCAGTGACTTCGGACAGGGCGCAAAGCCCCAGCATTTT. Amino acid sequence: CATSDFGQGAKPQHF.

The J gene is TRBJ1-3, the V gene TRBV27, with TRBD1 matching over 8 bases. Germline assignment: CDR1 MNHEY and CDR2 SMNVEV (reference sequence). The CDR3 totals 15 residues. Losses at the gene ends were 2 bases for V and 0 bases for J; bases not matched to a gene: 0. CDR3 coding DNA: TGTGCCAGCAGTTTAGACAGGGGCTCTGGAAACACCATATATTTT. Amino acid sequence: CASSLDRGSGNTIYF.

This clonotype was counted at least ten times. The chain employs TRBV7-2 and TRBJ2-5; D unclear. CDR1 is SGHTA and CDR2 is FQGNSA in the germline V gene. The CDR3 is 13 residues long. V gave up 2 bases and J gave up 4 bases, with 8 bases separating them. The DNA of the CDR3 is TGTGCCAGCAGCTTATATATGGGAGAGACCCAGTACTTC. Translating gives CASSLYMGETQYF.

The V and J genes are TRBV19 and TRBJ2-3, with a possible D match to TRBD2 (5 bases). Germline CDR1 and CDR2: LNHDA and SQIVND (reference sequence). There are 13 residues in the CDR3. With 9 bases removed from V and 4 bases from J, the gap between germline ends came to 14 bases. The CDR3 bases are TGTGCCAGCAACGCCGGACTGCCAGATACGCAGTATTTT. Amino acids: CASNAGLPDTQYF.

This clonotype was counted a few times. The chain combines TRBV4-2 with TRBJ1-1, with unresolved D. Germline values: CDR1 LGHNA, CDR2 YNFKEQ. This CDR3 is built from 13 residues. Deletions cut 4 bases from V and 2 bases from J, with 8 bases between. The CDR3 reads CASSLNSNTEAFF. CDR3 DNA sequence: TGTGCCAGCAGCCTCAACAGTAACACTGAAGCTTTCTTT.

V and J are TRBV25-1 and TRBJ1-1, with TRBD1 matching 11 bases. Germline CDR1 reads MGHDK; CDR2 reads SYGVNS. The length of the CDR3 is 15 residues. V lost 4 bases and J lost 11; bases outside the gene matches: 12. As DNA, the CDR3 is TGTGCCAGCAGTGCCTGGGACAGGGGGTTGGTGAGTGCTTTCTTT. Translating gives CASSAWDRGLVSAFF.

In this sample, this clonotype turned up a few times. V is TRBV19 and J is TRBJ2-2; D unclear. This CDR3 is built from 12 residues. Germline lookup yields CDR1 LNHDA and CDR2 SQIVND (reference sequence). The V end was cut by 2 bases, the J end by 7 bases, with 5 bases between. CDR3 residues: CASSIPGGELFF. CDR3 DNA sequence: TGTGCCAGTAGTATACCAGGCGGGGAGCTGTTTTTT. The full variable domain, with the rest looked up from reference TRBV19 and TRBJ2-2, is DGGITQSPKYLFRKEGQNVTLSCEQNLNHDAMYWYRQDPGQGLRLIYYSQIVNDFQKGDIAEGYSVSREKKESFPLTVTSAQKNPTAFYLCASSIPGGELFFGEGSRLTVL.

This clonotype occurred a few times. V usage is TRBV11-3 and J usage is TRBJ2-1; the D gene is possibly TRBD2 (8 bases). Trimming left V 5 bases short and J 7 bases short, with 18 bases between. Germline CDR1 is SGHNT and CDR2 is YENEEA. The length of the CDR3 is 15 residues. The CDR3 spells CASSPRREGANEQFF. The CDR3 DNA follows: TGTGCCAGCAGCCCCCGACGGGAGGGGGCGAATGAGCAGTTCTTC.

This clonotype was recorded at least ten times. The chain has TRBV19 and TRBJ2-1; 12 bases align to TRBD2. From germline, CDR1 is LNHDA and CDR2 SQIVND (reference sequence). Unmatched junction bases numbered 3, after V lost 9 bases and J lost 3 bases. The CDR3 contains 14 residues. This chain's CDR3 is CASQLAGGYNEQFF. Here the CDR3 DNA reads TGTGCCAGCCAACTAGCGGGGGGCTACAATGAGCAGTTCTTC. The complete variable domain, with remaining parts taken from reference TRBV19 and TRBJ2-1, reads DGGITQSPKYLFRKEGQNVTLSCEQNLNHDAMYWYRQDPGQGLRLIYYSQIVNDFQKGDIAEGYSVSREKKESFPLTVTSAQKNPTAFYLCASQLAGGYNEQFFGPGTRLTVL.